Below, one TCR beta chain is given with its context. The antigen remains unidentified. Measured with immunoSEQ multiplex PCR; TCRdb has only the in-frame clones, and not every one. The profile shows more than 90,000 clones, around 83% of them singletons. The sample comes from a study of OX40 agonist ivuxolimab in advanced cancers. In germline, CDR1 is MNHNY, CDR2 SVGAGI (reference sequence). The CDR3 covers 15 residues. V shed 0 bases and J shed 4 bases, with 9 bases lying between them. Broader study findings: Normalized T-cell clonal expansion was also low in some nonresponders.

The TCR was taken from an adult with an advanced solid tumor such as melanoma, head and neck, liver or kidney cancer. The chain carries TRBV6-6 and TRBJ1-4, with D possibly matching TRBD1 (5 bases). Sample: CD4+ or CD8+ T cells sorted from blood, taken in a trial of the OX40 agonist ivuxolimab. The CDR3 spells CASSYSGRGNEKLFF. The CDR3 DNA reads TGTGCCAGCAGTTACTCAGGGAGGGGTAATGAAAAACTGTTTTTT.